This T cell receptor (beta chain) was profiled in a study of response to subunit inactivated influenza vaccine. Per germline, CDR1 MGHRA and CDR2 YSYEKL. The CDR3 totals 19 residues. TCRdb re-analysed the RT-PCR reads in MiXCR, keeping a single row per CDR3 protein. This table has around 580,000 distinct CDR3 sequences, about 12% appearing once. Notes on the study in general: Seasonal influenza vaccination, on each occasion, was suggested by the authors to recruit few new T cells.

With respect to this clonotype: The antigen remains unidentified. One end of the junction varies from germline; a read error may be responsible.

The chain uses TRBV4-1 and TRBJ2-3; 9 positions match TRBD2. The sample in question was PBMCs from blood, obtained on the day of vaccination. The clonotype was recovered from a man in his fifties or sixties who received an inactivated influenza vaccine. The CDR3 region is CTSSPSSGASLFVPDTQYF. The CDR3 region has the DNA TGTACCAGCAGCCCCTCTAGCGGGGCCAGCCTTTTTGTCCCAGATACGCAGTATTTT.